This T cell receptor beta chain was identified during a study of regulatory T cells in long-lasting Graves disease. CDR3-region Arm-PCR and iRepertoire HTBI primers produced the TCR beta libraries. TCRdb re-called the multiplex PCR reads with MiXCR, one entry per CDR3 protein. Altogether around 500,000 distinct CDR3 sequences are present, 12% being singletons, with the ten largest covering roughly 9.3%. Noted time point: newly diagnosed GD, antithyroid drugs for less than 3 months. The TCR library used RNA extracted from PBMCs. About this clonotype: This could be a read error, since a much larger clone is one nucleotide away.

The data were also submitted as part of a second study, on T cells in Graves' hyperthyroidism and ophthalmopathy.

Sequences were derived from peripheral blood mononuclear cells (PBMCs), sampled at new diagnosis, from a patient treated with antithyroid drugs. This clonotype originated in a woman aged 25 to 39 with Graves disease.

The CDR3 region has the DNA TGTGCCAGCTCACCCTCCCATGTCACTGAAGCTTTCTTT. It encodes CASSPSHVTEAFF. V and J are TRBV18 and TRBJ1-1; no clear D. CDR3 size: 13 residues. The germline gives CDR1 KGHSH, CDR2 LQKENI. The V and J ends lost 3 bases and 4 bases respectively, with 9 bases between them.